This T cell receptor beta chain was identified during a study of cytomegalovirus exposure and HLA in healthy donors. At collection, donors were nominally healthy, but unrecorded immune exposures were probable. The PCR contained 60 Vbeta and 13 Jbeta primers. Assay used: immunoSEQ multiplex PCR; TCRdb lists only in-frame clones, some missing. There are more than 95,000 clones in the sample; roughly 17% occur only once, and approximately 2.9% lies in the top ten. Regarding the study as a whole: Reportedly, diagnosis of cytomegalovirus status by the classifier showed high specificity and sensitivity.

Concerning this clone itself: What it binds is not known.

The CDR3 loop spans 16 amino acids. The germline gives CDR1 SGHNT, CDR2 YYREEE (reference sequence). Losses at the gene ends were 3 bases for V and 3 bases for J; bases not matched to a gene: 8. This chain uses TRBV5-4 with TRBJ2-3; 9 positions agree with TRBD1. Sample: PBMCs. This clonotype was obtained from a female donor in good health and CMV-seropositive. In DNA form, the CDR3 reads TGTGCCAGCAGCTCCTTGGGACAGGGACGGACAGATACGCAGTATTTT. Amino acid sequence: CASSSLGQGRTDTQYF.